This TCR beta chain was sequenced in a study of T cells after yellow fever vaccination. Study-wide background: For low cell numbers, libraries were made with SMART-Seq v4 Ultra Low Input.

The study's findings and limits: Weaker, the secondary response peaked sooner, at day 5 versus 15. The study noted that FACS-sorted repertoires could contain abundant clonotypes contaminating from the bulk population.

TCRdb re-called the 5' RACE reads through MiXCR, storing one row per CDR3 protein. The sample lists around 310,000 distinct CDR3 sequences, 7.5% to 9% occurring once. For this clonotype: Its target is not known. This sequence may be a read error, since a much larger clone differs from it by one base.

Specimen: PBMCs, collected on the day of the first yellow fever vaccination. The TCR sequence derives from a young man who received the YFV17D yellow fever vaccine.

The CDR3 is CASSMFGGLGSPLHF. The CDR3 region has the DNA TGTGCCAGCAGCATGTTCGGGGGGCTAGGTTCACCCCTCCACTTT. J is TRBJ1-6 and V is TRBV7-9; D is perhaps TRBD1 (6 bases). The CDR3 is 15 amino acids. Germline loops: CDR1 SEHNR, CDR2 FQNEAQ (reference sequence). Deletions cut 5 bases from V and 9 bases from J, with 17 bases between.